This T cell receptor beta chain is drawn from a study of vaccination effects on CD4 cells after COVID-19. The length of the CDR3 is 14 residues. Germline-derived CDR1 and CDR2 are SGHRS and YFSETQ. J was trimmed by 6 bases and V by 4 bases; bases with no gene match: 7. Expansion with viral peptide pools was applied to antigen-specific CD4+ T cells by the ViraFEST assay prior to sequencing. Subsequent to a culture period of about ten days, CD4+ T cells were isolated. Vaccine recipients had no previous SARS-CoV-2 infection; their nucleocapsid antibodies were negative. To note about this clone: No antigen is known for it.

TCRdb's copy holds only in-frame clones and misses some; the assay was immunoSEQ multiplex PCR. The sample includes some 69,000 clones, 60% to 80% of them seen just once. Sequencing used CD4+ T cells from PBMCs cultured with HCoV-NL63 spike peptides, obtained before COVID-19 vaccination. The clonotype was recovered from a human donor who received a COVID-19 vaccine. The chain joins TRBV5-1 to TRBJ1-1; 9 nucleotides line up with TRBD1. CDR3 residues: CASSPGQGISEAFF. CDR3 in DNA: TGCGCCAGCAGCCCGGGACAGGGAATTTCTGAAGCTTTCTTT.